The T cell receptor beta chain described here comes from a study of T cell responses to AZD1222 COVID-19 vaccine (dated by TCRdb to the early 2020s). At the level of the whole study: A total of over 230 trial participants underwent TCR sequencing, of whom some 210 received two doses of AZD1222 and 26 received two doses of the MenACWY control vaccine. Trial participants were enrolled by age into 18-55, 56-69 and 70-plus year subgroups, with roughly 150, 30 and 60 TCR-sequenced participants respectively. On the study overall, not on this receptor specifically: Conclusions about previously exposed vaccinees are limited because only a handful of AZD1222 recipients were SARS-CoV-2 seropositive at baseline. In the small 56-69-year group, the increase in depth fell short of significance, most likely because of low power. Reportedly, almost half of the unique spike-specific TCRs recognized epitopes lying outside the regions that are mutated in the B.1.351 and B.1.1.7 variants. The vaccine-associated CD4 TCRs covered the entire spike protein, and the dominant responses fell in regions 160-218 and 743-854. Participants were mostly white British, with more females than males. The authors suggested clonal diversity may have been underestimated. Because no samples from the day 14 peak response were available, repertoires could be characterized only after the peak T cell response. A significant rise in spike-specific TCR breadth and depth was observed after two AZD1222 doses relative to day 0 and relative to MenACWY recipients.

Relative to germline, V is 2 bases shorter and J is 0 bases shorter, with 5 bases between their ends. The CDR3 numbers 14 residues from cysteine through phenylalanine. The kept DNA is CDR3 alone, 42 bases in frame from the first base. According to the germline V gene, CDR1 reads KGHSH and CDR2 reads LQKENI. The CDR3 regions of human TCRbeta chains were subjected to immunosequencing. In the authors' own workflow: Repertoire TCRs were checked for matches against a reference library of SARS-CoV-2-specific TCRs that had been generated using the MIRA antigen-specificity platform. Breadth was defined as the fraction of unique TCRs that were SARS-CoV-2-associated, and depth was defined as the fraction of total T cells that were SARS-CoV-2-associated. Using the MIRA data, every spike-specific TCR was mapped to the spike region that the TCR reacted to and assigned to either a CD4 or a CD8 class. Log10-transformed breadth and depth values were compared by one-way ANOVA with Sidak's multiple comparisons tests. TCRdb obtained this table from immuneACCESS and retained in-frame rearrangements with V and J assigned. These tables miss some clones; where compared with another copy, unresolved V genes account for less than half of the shortfall, and the remainder is unexplained. V and J calls and clone size are as listed in that table; D and trimming were resolved from the DNA. Within this sample are about 160,000 clones, with 92% of them counted one time only. The ten largest clonotypes hold 1% to 1.4% of the sample.

The label giving this sample's time point can be read as: about 28 days (+/-7) after the second vaccine dose. AZD1222 recipients given second doses at about 4 weeks or at about 12 weeks were pooled, since spike-specific TCR depth and breadth were not found to differ between the two schedules. Samples from vaccinated people were obtained from the UK trials COV001 and COV002, which included a single-blind randomized controlled phase 2/3 trial of AZD1222 (ChAdOx1 nCoV-19) in healthy adults. For TCRbeta chain sequencing, PBMC samples from trial participants were taken at day 0 and at day 28 after the second dose. As for this clone: Its antigen is currently not known. One base away there is no much larger clone; base qualities are not given.

The chain is made from TRBV18 and TRBJ1-3; no D gene can be assigned with confidence. The sequence was obtained from an adult who received the AZD1222 COVID-19 vaccine. Sequencing was performed on peripheral blood, taken 28 days after the second AZD1222 dose. The CDR3 region: CASSPNDSGNTIYF. In nucleotides, the sequence is TGTGCCAGCTCACCAAATGACTCTGGAAACACCATATATTTT.